This T cell receptor (beta chain) was obtained from a study of T-cell memory formation after mild COVID-19. Study findings and constraints: Balance between CD4 and CD8 was seen in clones contracting day 15 to 85, and a CD4+ lean was seen in later expanders.

By share, this clonotype ranks as medium-sized (0.01 to 0.1%). Antigen unknown. Constant-segment primers served in 5'RACE that generated TCR alpha and TCR beta cDNA libraries bearing sample barcodes and UMIs. TCRdb fed the 5' RACE reads into MiXCR, producing one record per CDR3 protein. The sample lists 120,000 or so distinct CDR3 sequences, around 15% occurring once. The sequence was obtained from a man younger than 35 who had mild COVID-19 (a few samples of this study predate the infection). Cell type and time point are not known. The source material was PBMCs or a T cell subset sorted from them (not recorded which).

The CDR3 loop is CASRRGTGTDTQYF. The CDR3 region has the DNA TGTGCCAGCAGGAGGGGGACAGGCACAGATACGCAGTATTTT. This chain uses TRBV25-1 with TRBJ2-3; 7 positions agree with TRBD1. Germline V CDR1 and CDR2: MGHDK, SYGVNS. Germline trimming cut 6 bases from V and 1 base from J; bases unmatched to any gene: 4. The CDR3 contains 14 residues.